This TCR beta chain was sequenced during a study of OX40 agonist ivuxolimab in advanced cancers. Study-level points and caveats: Expanded peripheral T cells had an undetermined antigen specificity.

Autoimmune disease history or systemic immunosuppression led to patients being barred. Turning to this clone: Its antigen remains unknown.

Trimming removed 3 bases from V and 11 bases from J; junction bases left unmatched: 4. This CDR3 has 12 residues. CDR1 is SGHDT and CDR2 is YYEEEE in the germline V gene. The assay was immunoSEQ multiplex PCR, and TCRdb's table has in-frame clones only and misses some. The repertoire holds some 90,000 clones, with roughly nine tenths as singletons. The chain is built from TRBV5-6 and TRBJ2-1, with TRBD1 identical over 8 bases. Sequencing was performed on CD4+ or CD8+ T cells sorted from blood, taken in a trial of the OX40 agonist ivuxolimab. The TCR comes from an adult with an advanced solid tumor such as melanoma, head and neck, liver or kidney cancer. DNA for the CDR3: TGTGCCAGCAGCTCAGACAGGGGACAGCAGTTCTTC. Its translation is CASSSDRGQQFF.